The sample holds a few counts of the clone carrying this T cell receptor beta chain. Antigen: not known. The sample is drawn from a study of cytomegalovirus exposure and HLA in healthy donors. General study points: In a later analysis, TCR beta V- and J-gene trimming showed a link to a missense DCLRE1C variant. Certain indistinguishable V segments, among them TRBV6-2 and TRBV6-3, were excluded.

The length of the CDR3 is 14 residues. Losses at the gene ends were 4 bases for V and 0 bases for J; bases not matched to a gene: 3. CDR1 is SGHDT and CDR2 is YYEEEE in the germline V gene. The PCR contained 60 Vbeta and 13 Jbeta primers. TCRdb keeps only in-frame clones here, not all; method: immunoSEQ multiplex PCR. The sample lists around 150,000 clones; around 74% were seen once. The chain recombines TRBV5-6 with TRBJ1-2, with 7 bases that match TRBD1. This receptor was identified in a female donor in good health and CMV-seronegative. Source material: PBMCs. CDR3 amino acids: CASSRGLTNYGYTF. Here the CDR3 DNA reads TGTGCCAGCAGCAGGGGGCTTACTAACTATGGCTACACCTTC.